What follows are 11 T cell receptor beta chains derived from one specimen sequenced in a study of blood T cell repertoires in COVID-19. Sequenced by immunoSEQ multiplex PCR; TCRdb stores in-frame clones only, minus some. The repertoire holds 68,000 or so clones, with 70% to 80% as singletons. Input material: peripheral blood. All receptors come from a human donor in a cohort sampled during active COVID-19.

This chain connects TRBV28 to TRBJ1-1; tentative D call: TRBD1 (5 bases). Germline CDR1 is MDHEN and CDR2 is SYDVKM. This CDR3 is built from 16 residues. V shed 1 base and J shed 5 bases, with 17 bases lying between them. The CDR3 region is CASSLSGSLGGTEAFF. In DNA form, the CDR3 reads TGTGCCAGCAGTTTATCAGGGTCTCTCGGAGGGACTGAAGCTTTCTTT. Using reference TRBV28 and TRBJ1-1 for the parts outside the CDR3, the full variable domain is DVKVTQSSRYLVKRTGEKVFLECVQDMDHENMFWYRQDPGLGLRLIYFSYDVKMKEKGDIPEGYSVSREKKERFSLILESASTNQTSMYLCASSLSGSLGGTEAFFGQGTRLTVV.

The gene calls are TRBV5-6 and TRBJ2-5, with 8 bases identical to TRBD2. Germline assignment: CDR1 SGHDT and CDR2 YYEEEE. With 0 bases clipped from V and 2 bases from J, the junction kept 3 bases outside the gene matches. The CDR3 totals 15 residues. CDR3 sequence: CASSLAGGAQETQYF. The CDR3, as DNA: TGTGCCAGCAGCTTGGCGGGGGGGGCTCAAGAGACCCAGTACTTC.

CDR3 sequence: CASSDRASNEKLFF. CDR3 sequence (DNA): TGTGCCAGTAGTGACAGGGCTTCAAATGAAAAACTGTTTTTT. V usage is TRBV19 and J usage is TRBJ1-4; 7 bases agree with TRBD1. V was clipped by 5 bases and J by 5 bases; unmatched bases: 5. CDR3 length equals 14 residues. Germline CDR1 LNHDA, CDR2 SQIVND (reference sequence).

V and J are TRBV6-5 and TRBJ1-1, with D tentatively TRBD1 (5 bases). The V end was cut by 6 bases, the J end by 0 bases, with 11 bases between. This CDR3 contains 14 residues. Germline V CDR1 and CDR2: MNHEY, SVGAGI. Here the CDR3 DNA reads TGTGCCAGCAGCCGACAGTCCTTGAACACTGAAGCTTTCTTT. Protein sequence: CASSRQSLNTEAFF.

This chain connects TRBV5-1 to TRBJ2-3; D perhaps matches TRBD2 (7 bases). V lost 0 bases, J lost 4 bases, and 15 bases lay in between. The CDR3 runs 16 residues. The germline V gene has CDR1 SGHRS and CDR2 YFSETQ. The CDR3 sequence: CASSLASGGRPDTQYF. In DNA form, the CDR3 reads TGCGCCAGCAGCTTGGCGTCGGGGGGCCGCCCAGATACGCAGTATTTT.

This chain links TRBV4-1 with TRBJ2-7, with D possibly TRBD2 on 6 matching bases. The germline V gene encodes CDR1 MGHRA and CDR2 YSYEKL. The CDR3 consists of 14 residues. V was shortened by 4 bases and J by 5 bases, with 15 bases between the two germline ends. The CDR3 protein is CASSPTAGRNEQYF. In DNA, the CDR3 is TGCGCCAGCAGCCCCACGGCGGGACGTAACGAGCAGTACTTC.

The chain joins TRBV3-1 (or the pseudogene TRBV3-2) to TRBJ2-1; D gene unclear. The CDR3 extends over 16 amino acids. CDR1 and CDR2 (germline): LGHDT, YNNKEL (reference sequence). V was pared by 1 base and J by 5 bases, with 15 bases between. CDR3 loop: CASSQGAQPTNNEQFF. CDR3 nucleotide sequence: TGTGCCAGCAGCCAAGGGGCCCAACCCACGAACAATGAGCAGTTCTTC.

This clone is labeled as medium-sized. The J gene is TRBJ2-7, the V gene TRBV2; a possible D gene is TRBD1 (6 bases). Germline V CDR1 and CDR2: SNHLY, FYNNEI. This CDR3 contains 14 residues. Trimming pared 3 bases from V and 2 bases from J, leaving 11 bases between. For the CDR3, the DNA is TGTGCCAGCAGTGACTTCAGGGGACCCTACGAGCAGTACTTC. Its protein product is CASSDFRGPYEQYF.

J is TRBJ2-1 and V is TRBV5-4; 7 bases agree with TRBD2. The ends lost 4 bases at V and 4 bases at J; junction bases unmatched: 11. The germline gives CDR1 SGHNT, CDR2 YYREEE (reference sequence). The CDR3 runs 16 residues. For the CDR3, the DNA is TGTGCCAGCAGCCTAAACGGCCTAGCGGTTTACAATGAGCAGTTCTTC. Amino acids: CASSLNGLAVYNEQFF.

The V call is TRBV12-3 or TRBV12-4, the J call TRBJ2-3; D is ambiguous. This CDR3 has 12 amino acids. V lost 2 bases to trimming and J lost 6 bases, with 6 bases between them. This CDR3 reads CASSLNRDTQYF. DNA of the CDR3: TGTGCCAGCAGTTTAAATCGGGATACGCAGTATTTT.

Here the CDR3 reads CASSQDELQGRGTDTQYF. In DNA form, the CDR3 reads TGCGCCAGCAGCCAAGATGAACTCCAGGGTAGGGGCACAGATACGCAGTATTTT. The rearrangement links TRBV4-1 to TRBJ2-3, with D tentatively TRBD1 (5 bases). Between the trimmed V and J ends, which lost 0 bases and 1 base, there was a span of 17 bases. There are 18 residues in the CDR3. In germline, CDR1 is MGHRA, CDR2 YSYEKL.